The 27 T cell receptor beta chains listed next were all sequenced from one sample in a study of OX40 agonist ivuxolimab in advanced cancers. The method was immunoSEQ multiplex PCR; TCRdb's version includes in-frame clones alone and lacks a portion of them. The table lists 68,000 or so clones, roughly 86% of them singletons. This specimen consisted of CD4+ or CD8+ T cells sorted from blood, obtained in a trial of the OX40 agonist ivuxolimab. The receptors stem from an adult with an advanced solid tumor such as melanoma, head and neck, liver or kidney cancer.

This chain uses TRBV10-2 with TRBJ2-7; TRBD2 matches at 8 bases. V gave up 0 bases and J gave up 7 bases; unmatched junction bases: 11. The CDR3 runs 16 residues. Germline V gives CDR1 WSHSY, CDR2 SAAADI. CDR3 in amino acids: CASSESFAGGRREQYF. The DNA for the CDR3 is TGCGCCAGCAGTGAGTCCTTCGCGGGAGGACGCCGAGAGCAGTACTTC.

The chain employs TRBV4-1 and TRBJ2-1, with D perhaps assigned TRBD1 or TRBD2 (5 bases each). Germline loops: CDR1 MGHRA, CDR2 YSYEKL. Trimming pared 2 bases from V and 2 bases from J, leaving 13 bases between. The CDR3 sequence is 16 residues long. CDR3 amino acids: CASSQLPGPAYNEQFF. The DNA for the CDR3 is TGCGCCAGCAGCCAATTACCGGGACCAGCCTACAATGAGCAGTTCTTC.

The chain recombines TRBV2 with TRBJ2-4; 9 nucleotides agree with TRBD1. The CDR3 has 17 residues. V lost 3 bases, J lost 0 bases, and 6 bases stayed unmatched. CDR1 and CDR2 (germline): SNHLY, FYNNEI. The CDR3, as DNA: TGTGCCAGCAGTGACCCGGGACAGGGTCGAGCCAAAAACATTCAGTACTTC. Translating it yields CASSDPGQGRAKNIQYF.

This clone was counted ten times or more. The chain joins TRBV5-5 to TRBJ1-1, with D hard to call. From germline, CDR1 is SGHKS and CDR2 YYEKEE (reference sequence). The CDR3 extends over 15 amino acids. Trimming took off 4 bases at V and 2 bases at J, with 15 bases between the two ends. CDR3 amino acids: CASSRRGSINTEAFF. The DNA for the CDR3 is TGTGCCAGCAGCAGGAGAGGGTCAATCAACACTGAAGCTTTCTTT.

The V gene is TRBV28, the J gene TRBJ2-7; D remains unclear. The germline CDR1 and CDR2 sequences are MDHEN and SYDVKM. V lost 4 bases and J 2 bases, leaving 18 bases between the germline ends. There are 16 residues in the CDR3. CDR3 sequence: CASSSSDAPRTYEQYF. DNA of the CDR3: TGTGCCAGCAGTTCGTCGGACGCTCCAAGGACCTACGAGCAGTACTTC.

The chain is built from TRBV19 and TRBJ1-5, with D hard to call. Germline-derived CDR1 and CDR2 are LNHDA and SQIVND (reference sequence). The CDR3 covers 13 residues. The ends were cut back, 3 bases at V and 5 bases at J, with 8 bases in the middle. The CDR3 region is CASSMGFYQPQHF. CDR3 nucleotides: TGTGCCAGTAGTATGGGGTTTTATCAGCCCCAGCATTTT.

This clone was seen once. This chain links TRBV6-1 with TRBJ2-6, with a possible D match to TRBD2 (7 bases). The V gene's germline CDR1 is MNHNS and CDR2 SASEGT. The CDR3 is 18 residues long. Deletions cut 0 bases from V and 0 bases from J, with 12 bases between. The CDR3 bases are TGTGCCAGCAGTGAAGCGGGGGGGGCGGGCTCTGGGGCCAACGTCCTGACTTTC. Protein sequence: CASSEAGGAGSGANVLTF.

The V and J genes are TRBV9 and TRBJ2-2, with D possibly matching TRBD1 (6 bases). V lost 1 base and J lost 7, with 11 bases in between. The CDR3 loop spans 14 amino acids. The V gene's germline CDR1 is SGDLS and CDR2 YYNGEE. Here the CDR3 reads CASSVQGWGGELFF. CDR3 DNA sequence: TGTGCCAGCAGCGTACAGGGGTGGGGCGGGGAGCTGTTTTTT.

This chain joins TRBV6-5 and TRBJ2-4, with no clear D. This CDR3 region has 12 residues. V lost 8 bases and J lost 1, with 6 bases in between. Germline lookup yields CDR1 MNHEY and CDR2 SVGAGI. The CDR3 sequence: CASGVAKNIQYF. The CDR3 nucleotides read TGTGCCAGCGGAGTTGCCAAAAACATTCAGTACTTC.

This clone is medium-sized (0.01 to 0.1%) by share. This chain connects TRBV4-2 to TRBJ2-5, with 8 bases that match TRBD1. Germline lookup yields CDR1 LGHNA and CDR2 YNFKEQ. This CDR3 region has 14 residues. The V and J ends lost 0 bases and 5 bases, in that order; junction bases with no gene match: 2. CDR3 in DNA: TGTGCCAGCAGCCAAGAACAGGGGGATGAGACCCAGTACTTC. Translating gives CASSQEQGDETQYF.

The chain uses TRBV7-6 and TRBJ1-1, with TRBD1 matching over 9 bases. Germline CDR1 SGHVS, CDR2 FNYEAQ. This CDR3 contains 16 residues. With 5 bases clipped from V and 0 bases from J, the junction kept 7 bases outside the gene matches. CDR3 bases: TGTGCCAGCAGCGTCGGGACAGGGATCATGAACACTGAAGCTTTCTTT. Its protein product is CASSVGTGIMNTEAFF.

This sequence joins TRBV5-1 and TRBJ1-1, with D perhaps TRBD1 (6 bases). Trimming stripped 0 bases from V and 4 bases from J, with 13 bases between. This CDR3 has 15 amino acids. Germline loops: CDR1 SGHRS, CDR2 YFSETQ. CDR3 protein: CASSLGTEGFTEAFF. The CDR3 bases are TGCGCCAGCAGCTTGGGGACAGAGGGCTTCACTGAAGCTTTCTTT.

This clone appeared a single time. The chain's CDR3 is CASSPPGLAGVNEQYF. As DNA, the CDR3 is TGTGCCAGCAGCCCTCCGGGACTAGCGGGAGTTAATGAGCAGTACTTC. V usage is TRBV5-6 and J usage is TRBJ2-7; 14 nucleotides line up with TRBD2. V lost 4 bases, J lost 7 bases, and 10 bases stayed unmatched. The CDR3 runs 16 residues. Germline assignment: CDR1 SGHDT and CDR2 YYEEEE.

The rearrangement uses TRBV7-2 and TRBJ1-3, with D uncertain. CDR1 and CDR2 (germline): SGHTA, FQGNSA. The length of the CDR3 is 14 residues. Trimming removed 1 base from V and 5 bases from J, with 9 bases in between. For the CDR3, the DNA is TGTGCCAGCAGCTTAGGCCGAGGAAGAAACACCATATATTTT. It is translated as CASSLGRGRNTIYF.

This sequence joins TRBV5-5 and TRBJ2-1, with 7 bases lining up with TRBD2. J was trimmed by 3 bases and V by 0 bases; bases with no gene match: 3. The germline V gene has CDR1 SGHKS and CDR2 YYEKEE (reference sequence). This CDR3 contains 15 residues. The CDR3 DNA reads as TGTGCCAGCAGCTTGGAAGCGGGAAGCTACAATGAGCAGTTCTTC. It codes for CASSLEAGSYNEQFF.

The chain joins TRBV30 to TRBJ1-2; 10 nucleotides line up with TRBD1. Per germline, CDR1 GTSNPN and CDR2 SVGIG (reference sequence). V was clipped by 3 bases and J by 7 bases; unmatched bases: 8. The length of the CDR3 is 14 residues. The CDR3 loop is CAWRPTGGSSGYTF. CDR3 in DNA: TGTGCCTGGAGACCGACAGGGGGCTCGAGTGGCTACACCTTC.

With respect to this clone: The junction departs from germline at one end; a sequencing error may be responsible. J is TRBJ1-2 and V is TRBV2; 10 bases align to TRBD1. This CDR3 has 16 residues. The germline V gene encodes CDR1 SNHLY and CDR2 FYNNEI. The CDR3 sequence is CASSEAGQGDHYGCTF. In DNA, the CDR3 is TGTGCCAGCAGTGAAGCCGGACAGGGGGACCACTATGGCTGCACCTTC. Combining the CDR3 with reference TRBV2 and TRBJ1-2 gives the whole variable domain EPEVTQTPSHQVTQMGQEVILRCVPISNHLYFYWYRQILGQKVEFLVSFYNNEISEKSEIFDDQFSVERPDGSNFTLKIRSTKLEDSAMYFCASSEAGQGDHYGCTFGSGTRLTVV.

The sample holds one count of this clone. DNA for the CDR3: TGCAGCGTTATACTAGCGCTCGGGGAGACCCAGTACTTC. This translates into CSVILALGETQYF. V gene TRBV29-1 combines with J gene TRBJ2-5, with TRBD2 identical over 7 bases. V trimming: 5 bases; J trimming: 5 bases; junction bases outside the gene matches: 8. Germline CDR1 SQVTM, CDR2 ANQGSEA. The CDR3 runs to 13 residues.

Here the CDR3 DNA reads TGTGCCAGCAGCTCCCGCCGAGGGCGCGGGGAGCTGTTTTTT. Translation gives CASSSRRGRGELFF. The rearrangement joins TRBV6-5 to TRBJ2-2; D is possibly TRBD2 (5 bases). From germline, CDR1 is MNHEY and CDR2 SVGAGI. Trimming left V 6 bases short and J 7 bases short, with 15 bases between. The CDR3 contains 14 residues.

V gene TRBV27 combines with J gene TRBJ2-5; D is tentatively TRBD1 or TRBD2 (5 bases each). The J call may be incorrect, as the DNA end agrees better with TRBJ2-7. CDR3 size: 16 residues. In germline, CDR1 is MNHEY, CDR2 SMNVEV (reference sequence). CDR3 sequence reads: CASSHYRVGTGYEQYF. In DNA form, the CDR3 reads TGTGCCAGCAGCCATTATCGTGTCGGGACCGGGTACGAGCAGTACTTC.

The genes are TRBV5-1 and TRBJ1-5; D unclear. The CDR3 is made up of 16 amino acids. The germline CDR1 and CDR2 sequences are SGHRS and YFSETQ. Trimming removed 0 bases from V and 4 bases from J, with 14 bases in between. The CDR3 loop reads CASSLVHGQKNQPQHF. In DNA form, the CDR3 reads TGCGCCAGCAGCTTGGTACACGGGCAGAAAAATCAGCCCCAGCATTTT.

This clone has only one observation. The CDR3 DNA sequence: TGTGCCAGCAGCTTGTCCAGGGCTAATTCACCCCTCCACTTT. It encodes CASSLSRANSPLHF. This chain uses TRBV5-5 with TRBJ1-6; TRBD1 might be the D (5 bases). Germline V gene lookup returns CDR1 SGHKS and CDR2 YYEKEE (reference sequence). The CDR3 has 14 amino acids. Between the trimmed V and J ends, which lost 1 base and 6 bases, there was a span of 8 bases.

This rearrangement joins TRBV19 to TRBJ2-7; possible D gene TRBD2, 6 bases. Trimming cost V 4 bases and J 0 bases, with 13 bases left between them. This CDR3 has 15 residues. From germline, CDR1 is LNHDA and CDR2 SQIVND (reference sequence). The CDR3: CASSTRDLSSYEQYF. CDR3 in DNA: TGTGCCAGTAGTACCCGGGACTTGAGCTCCTACGAGCAGTACTTC.

This sequence joins TRBV2 and TRBJ1-4; the D gene is possibly TRBD1 (5 bases). Germline lookup yields CDR1 SNHLY and CDR2 FYNNEI. V lost 6 bases and J 0 bases, leaving 11 bases between the germline ends. The CDR3 has 15 amino acids. The CDR3 DNA is TGTGCCAGCAGGGGCGGGACCGCAACTAATGAAAAACTGTTTTTT. It specifies CASRGGTATNEKLFF.

The chain carries TRBV29-1 and TRBJ2-3; the match to TRBD2 covers 9 bases. This CDR3 region has 15 residues. The V gene's germline CDR1 is SQVTM and CDR2 ANQGSEA. Trimming removed 6 bases from V and 3 bases from J; junction bases left unmatched: 10. This chain's CDR3 is CSVRLAASPTDTQYF. CDR3 coding DNA: TGCAGCGTAAGACTAGCGGCCAGTCCGACAGATACGCAGTATTTT.

The rearrangement uses TRBV7-2 and TRBJ2-7, with a tentative D call TRBD1 (5 bases). Germline assignment: CDR1 SGHTA and CDR2 FQGNSA. The CDR3 totals 14 residues. V was shortened by 4 bases and J by 3 bases, with 13 bases between the two germline ends. Written as DNA, the CDR3 is TGTGCCAGCAGCTGGATACGGACACACTACGAGCAGTACTTC. It encodes CASSWIRTHYEQYF.

This chain connects TRBV5-1 to TRBJ1-1; D not certain. This CDR3 has 13 amino acids. In germline, CDR1 is SGHRS, CDR2 YFSETQ. Trimming removed 0 bases from V and 1 base from J, with 4 bases in between. The CDR3 nucleotides are TGCGCCAGCAGCTTGGACCGGAACACTGAAGCTTTCTTT. Translating it yields CASSLDRNTEAFF.